This is a list of T cell receptor beta chains from one sample in a study of T cell responses to AZD1222 COVID-19 vaccine. Measured with immunoSEQ multiplex PCR; TCRdb has only the in-frame clones, and not every one. There are about 140,000 clones in the sample; 85% to 95% occur only once, and more than 0.85% lies in the top ten. This specimen was peripheral blood, taken on day 0 of MenACWY control vaccination. These receptors all come from an adult in good health. Both conserved end residues are part of each CDR3. The order of the fields is V gene, D gene, J gene, clone size, CDR3 DNA, CDR3 protein. The D gene is left open where the match is weak. The listing skips clone size in some rows; elsewhere it reads once, few, many or a size class.

v_gene: TRBV10-3
d_gene: TRBD1
j_gene: TRBJ2-1
abundance: once
CDR3nt: TGTGCCATCAGTGAGTCGTTGGGGCAGGGGGTCGATGAGCAGTTCTTC
CDR3aa: CAISESLGQGVDEQFF

v_gene: TRBV28
d_gene: .
j_gene: TRBJ1-4
abundance: .
CDR3nt: TGTGCCAGCCTGACAGATAATGAAAAACTGTTTTTT
CDR3aa: CASLTDNEKLFF

v_gene: TRBV5-1
d_gene: .
j_gene: TRBJ2-3
abundance: .
CDR3nt: TGCGCCAGCAGCCTGGGGCACCTCCCAGATACGCAGTATTTT
CDR3aa: CASSLGHLPDTQYF

v_gene: TRBV4-1
d_gene: .
j_gene: TRBJ1-5
abundance: .
CDR3nt: TGCGCCAGCAGCCCGATCGGCAGGGCCAATCAGCCCCAGCATTTT
CDR3aa: CASSPIGRANQPQHF

v_gene: TRBV12-5
d_gene: TRBD1
j_gene: TRBJ2-7
abundance: .
CDR3nt: TGTGCTAGTGGTTTGGTAGTTGGGGGTGGGCAGGGGGTCCACGAGCAGTACTTC
CDR3aa: CASGLVVGGGQGVHEQYF

v_gene: TRBV12-3/TRBV12-4
d_gene: .
j_gene: TRBJ1-2
abundance: .
CDR3nt: TGTGCCAGCAGTTCACACGGGGGGGATGGCTACACCTTC
CDR3aa: CASSSHGGDGYTF

v_gene: TRBV24-1
d_gene: TRBD1
j_gene: TRBJ2-7
abundance: .
CDR3nt: TGTGCCACCAGTGTGGCAGGGGGCGGGGTGCAGTACTTC
CDR3aa: CATSVAGGGVQYF

v_gene: TRBV7-3
d_gene: TRBD1
j_gene: TRBJ2-1
abundance: .
CDR3nt: TGTGCCAGCAGCCCTCAGGGACAGGCCTCCTACAATGAGCAGTTCTTC
CDR3aa: CASSPQGQASYNEQFF

v_gene: TRBV30
d_gene: .
j_gene: TRBJ1-6
abundance: .
CDR3nt: TGTGCCTGGAGTCCCCCTCCAGGGATTAATTCACCCCTCCACTTT
CDR3aa: CAWSPPPGINSPLHF

v_gene: TRBV2
d_gene: .
j_gene: TRBJ1-2
abundance: .
CDR3nt: TGTGCCAGCAGTGGCCGGGCCTTAGATGGCTACACCTTC
CDR3aa: CASSGRALDGYTF

v_gene: TRBV7-6
d_gene: .
j_gene: TRBJ1-6
abundance: .
CDR3nt: TGTGCCAGCAGCCCTACGCGGCGAAACAATTCACCCCTCCACTTT
CDR3aa: CASSPTRRNNSPLHF

v_gene: TRBV30
d_gene: .
j_gene: TRBJ1-1
abundance: once
CDR3nt: TGTGCCTGGATGAAGGACATGAACACTGAAGCTTTCTTT
CDR3aa: CAWMKDMNTEAFF

v_gene: TRBV10-3
d_gene: .
j_gene: TRBJ1-6
abundance: .
CDR3nt: TGTGCCATCAGTGACAACACCCATAATTCACCCCTCCACTTT
CDR3aa: CAISDNTHNSPLHF

v_gene: TRBV9
d_gene: .
j_gene: TRBJ1-2
abundance: .
CDR3nt: TGTGCCAGCAGCGCACCAGGGCACGACTATGGCTACACCTTC
CDR3aa: CASSAPGHDYGYTF